The entry that follows covers one T cell receptor beta chain sequence. The antigen is not known. PCR primers comprised 60 Vbeta and 13 Jbeta primers. TCRdb's table, derived via immunoSEQ multiplex PCR, lists solely in-frame clones and lacks some. This table holds approximately 120,000 clones, roughly 17% found once. The sample originates from a study of cytomegalovirus exposure and HLA in healthy donors. Study background: One earlier analysis, a look at 150 million to 200 million T cells, found approximately 120 million unique TCR beta sequences. An early data release held some 85 million unique TCRs from HLA-typed donors.

Study-wide results and caveats: For TCR beta chains, V- and J-gene trimming was later linked to a missense DCLRE1C variant.

The germline gives CDR1 SGHTA, CDR2 FQGTGA. The ends were cut back, 2 bases at V and 10 bases at J, with 14 bases in the middle. This CDR3 region has 13 residues. This clonotype was sampled from a female donor in good health and CMV-seropositive. The source material was PBMCs. The chain has TRBV7-3 and TRBJ1-1, with a possible D match to TRBD1 (6 bases). The CDR3 loop reads CASSLFAQGTAFF. Written as DNA, the CDR3 is TGTGCCAGCAGCTTATTTGCACAGGGTACAGCTTTCTTT.